These 12 T cell receptor beta chains share one sample of origin, sequenced in a study of breast tumors, draining lymph nodes, adjacent tissues (dated by TCRdb to 2016 to 2017). Lymph node samples came from the axillary draining lymph nodes of breast cancer patients. Library method: multiplex PCR. Reads for this sample came from an Illumina HiSeq 2000. TCRdb itself trimmed the public reads at Q25 with fastp, ran MiXCR and retained productive beta chains. Identical CDR3 proteins give one entry, which carries the most common genes and DNA. Here the sample has 250,000 or so distinct CDR3 sequences; around 30% occur a single time. Jointly, the top ten make up 0.85% to 1.2% of the sample. The specimen was axillary lymph node tissue. These receptors all come from a female donor with breast cancer. Some clones in this sample may be carry-over from other donors' samples.

To note about this clonotype: Given a much more abundant clone one base away, this may be a read error. The chain joins TRBV7-6 to TRBJ2-7; possible D gene TRBD2, 6 bases. The germline CDR1 and CDR2 sequences are SGHVS and FNYEAQ. CDR3 length equals 15 residues. Written as DNA, the CDR3 is TGTGCCAGCAGCTTGGAATCGGGAGCCTACAATGAGCAGCTCTTC. Translated, it gives CASSLESGAYNEQLF.

Note on this clonotype: A single base separates this from a much larger clone, so it may be a read error. The rearrangement links TRBV6-6 to TRBJ2-1; 9 positions match TRBD2. The J call may be in error: the DNA end matches TRBJ2-7 better. CDR1 is MNHNY, CDR2 SVGAGI, per germline (reference sequence). The length of the CDR3 is 16 residues. CDR3 amino acids: CASSYLGTSRRNEQYF. The CDR3 DNA is TGTGCCAGCAGTTACTTAGGGACTAGCCGGAGGAATGAGCAGTACTTC.

This chain uses TRBV11-3 with TRBJ1-4, with a possible D match to TRBD1 (5 bases). Germline V CDR1 and CDR2: SGHNT, YENEEA. The CDR3 runs to 22 residues. V lost 5 bases and J 6 bases, leaving 37 bases between the germline ends. The CDR3 reads CASSGTGPPWKSLHSNYEKLFF. The CDR3 nucleotides read TGTGCCAGCAGCGGGACGGGACCGCCCTGGAAGTCTCTTCACAGTAACTATGAAAAACTGTTTTTT.

The table lists this clonotype with many counts. V and J are TRBV10-3 and TRBJ2-5, with 7 positions matching TRBD1. CDR3 length equals 17 residues. Losses at the gene ends were 3 bases for V and 4 bases for J; bases not matched to a gene: 14. Germline V gene sequence: CDR1 ENHRY, CDR2 SYGVKD. The CDR3 spells CAISDPLTTGIGETQYF. The CDR3 nucleotides read TGTGCCATCAGTGACCCTCTAACGACAGGGATCGGAGAGACCCAGTACTTC.

This clonotype has a handful of counts. This may be a read error: a much more frequent sequence differs by one nucleotide. V is TRBV11-2 and J is TRBJ1-5; 7 nucleotides align to TRBD1. Germline CDR1 is SGHAT and CDR2 is FQNNGV. This CDR3 is 16 amino acids long. V dropped 5 bases and J dropped 3; count of bases not matched to a gene: 10. The CDR3 reads CASSPTGTAPNQPQHF. CDR3 DNA sequence: TGTGCCAGCAGCCCAACCGGGACAGCCCCCAATCAGCCCCAGCATTTT.

The J gene is TRBJ1-4, the V gene TRBV18; 7 bases fit TRBD1. The CDR3 consists of 16 residues. Looked up from germline, CDR1 is KGHSH and CDR2 is LQKENI. The ends lost 1 base at V and 3 bases at J; junction bases unmatched: 5. CDR3 residues: CASSPRQGEANEKLFF. Here the CDR3 DNA reads TGTGCCAGCTCACCACGTCAGGGGGAAGCTAATGAAAAACTGTTTTTT. Full variable domain (remainder filled in from reference TRBV18 and TRBJ1-4): NAGVMQNPRHLVRRRGQEARLRCSPMKGHSHVYWYRQLPEEGLKFMVYLQKENIIDESGMPKERFSAEFPKEGPSILRIQQVVRGDSAAYFCASSPRQGEANEKLFFGSGTQLSVL.

The table lists this clonotype with many counts. The chain is built from TRBV20-1 and TRBJ2-1; D may match TRBD1 or TRBD2 (5 bases each). The CDR3 contains 13 residues. Trimming removed 6 bases from V and 4 bases from J, with 13 bases in between. Germline loops: CDR1 DFQATT, CDR2 SNEGSKA (reference sequence). CDR3 amino acids: CSAGRDAYNEQFF. In nucleotides, the CDR3 is TGCAGTGCCGGCCGGGACGCGTACAATGAGCAGTTCTTC.

Comment on this clonotype: This could be a read error, since a much larger clone is one nucleotide away. CDR3: CANSPAGTSQETQYF. In DNA, the CDR3 is TGTGCCAACAGCCCTGCCGGGACTAGCCAAGAGACCCAGTACTTC. This chain joins TRBV11-3 and TRBJ2-5; 8 nucleotides agree with TRBD2. Germline V gives CDR1 SGHNT, CDR2 YENEEA. The CDR3 contains 15 residues.

As concerns this clonotype: A much larger clone differs by one base, so this may be a read error. This chain links TRBV20-1 with TRBJ2-3; D is unclear. This CDR3 is 15 amino acids long. The V end was cut by 3 bases, the J end by 0 bases, with 13 bases between. Germline V lookup: CDR1 DFQATT, CDR2 SNEGSKA (reference sequence). The CDR3 is CSASGRYPSTDTQYF. The DNA of the CDR3 is TGCAGTGCTAGCGGTAGATACCCTAGCACAGATACGCAGTATTTT.

The V gene is TRBV6-6, the J gene TRBJ2-2, with 9 nucleotides matching TRBD1. This CDR3 spans 14 amino acids. The V gene's germline CDR1 is MNHNY and CDR2 SVGAGI (reference sequence). V lost 6 bases to trimming and J lost 13 bases; unmatched junction nucleotides: 12. The CDR3 nucleotides are TGTGCCAGCAGACCCGGGACAGGGCGGGTGGGGCTGTTTTTT. Its protein product is CASRPGTGRVGLFF.

The gene calls are TRBV6-1 and TRBJ2-7, with TRBD2 matching over 8 bases. The CDR3 is 14 amino acids. J gave up 3 bases and V 6 bases, and 7 bases lay outside the gene matches. Looked up from germline, CDR1 is MNHNS and CDR2 is SASEGT. The CDR3 nucleotides are TGTGCCAGCAGCCCCCGCGGGGGGCTCTACGAGCAGTACTTC. Protein: CASSPRGGLYEQYF.

This chain links TRBV12-3 or TRBV12-4 with TRBJ1-2; 9 positions agree with TRBD1. After removal of 5 bases from V and 8 bases from J, the junction contained 12 bases not matched to a gene. The CDR3 extends over 15 amino acids. The CDR3 is CASSPAGTGMRGYTF. The CDR3 DNA reads as TGTGCCAGCAGTCCGGCCGGGACAGGGATGCGAGGCTACACCTTC.